The T cell receptor beta chain under discussion was sequenced for a study of T cell changes during pregnancy in multiple sclerosis. The table came from immunoSEQ multiplex PCR; TCRdb's copy has only in-frame clones and leaves some out. The table shows approximately 44,000 clones, with about 91% occurring only once. J was trimmed by 5 bases and V by 6 bases; bases with no gene match: 7. Looked up from germline, CDR1 is MNHEY and CDR2 is SVGAGI. The CDR3 has 15 residues. This clonotype originated in a female donor in good health, enrolled as a control in a pregnancy study. The specimen was CD4+ T cells from peripheral blood mononuclear cells, collected in the second trimester of pregnancy. V is TRBV6-5 and J is TRBJ2-1; 10 bases map to TRBD1. CDR3 loop: CASSSGGTGDNEQFF. In nucleotides, the CDR3 is TGTGCCAGCAGCTCGGGGGGGACAGGGGACAATGAGCAGTTCTTC.